This T cell receptor beta chain was recorded in a study of CD8 T cells in Susac syndrome (dated by TCRdb to between 2018 and 2021). Regarding the research as a whole: Among the sequenced Susac syndrome patients, five or six had clinically active disease and about eight were in clinical remission. At blood withdrawal, Susac syndrome patients were either therapy-naive, taking corticosteroids (in some cases with IVIg as well), or taking IVIg alone. The study used repertoire sequencing to test whether antigen drove CD8+ T cell activation and differentiation in Susac syndrome.

High-throughput TCR beta sequencing profiled peripheral blood CD8+ and CD4+ T cells from healthy donors, Susac syndrome patients and multiple sclerosis patients. Recently defined diagnostic criteria for definite or probable disease were met by the Susac syndrome patients. Bulk CD8+ and CD4+ T cells were purified by magnetic negative isolation, while CD8+ TEMRA cells were enriched using FACS. Blood was drawn into EDTA tubes, processed within 24 hours, and PBMCs were isolated by density gradient centrifugation. PBMCs intended for TCR sequencing were frozen in liquid nitrogen and were later thawed in a 37 degrees C water bath. Purity of sorted or isolated CD4+, CD8+ and CD8+ TEMRA cells was at least 90%. On this clonotype: The specificity of this receptor is unknown. Base quality data are lacking; no much larger clone is found one base away.

RNA was extracted using the RNeasy kit, and roughly 0.5 to 1 ug of the RNA was reverse transcribed with random hexamers. The immunoSEQ multiplex PCR assay, which covers 54 Vbeta and 13 Jbeta segments, was used to amplify TCR beta CDR3 regions. Bias from PCR amplification was corrected by using a synthetic template baseline for primer optimization and for computational correction. From the authors' description of their analysis: Reads were annotated to V, D and J genes according to IMGT and were analyzed with immunoSEQ Analyzer, with only productive sequences retained. Clonality was calculated as one minus the Shannon entropy normalized by log2 of the number of productive unique sequences. For each patient and control, public and private clones were evaluated within the 100 most prevalent clones. Susac-specific clones were defined as absent from healthy and MS cohorts, over a thousand published viral clones and other ImmuneACCESS disease sequences. The public reads were reprocessed in TCRdb via fastp at Q25 and MiXCR, keeping in-frame beta chains. Every CDR3 protein is listed once, alongside the most common genes and DNA of its rows. In this record, the V and J calls reflect TCRdb's handling and not the investigators' own analysis. In this sample the table shows some 94,000 distinct CDR3 sequences, just under 95% of which occur a single time. The ten largest account for roughly 0.31% of the sample.

Between the V and J ends, shortened by 1 base and 0 bases respectively, the junction contains 4 bases. The CDR3 sequence holds 15 residues, the cysteine and phenylalanine included. Only the CDR3 portion is preserved as DNA: 45 bases, with reading frame beginning at the first base. Reading the germline V gene gives CDR1 LGHNA and CDR2 YSLEER. What the study reported, not specific to this receptor: The number of individuals in the TCR sequencing and HLA analysis was recognized as being relatively small. No clonal expansion was detected in the CD4+ T cell repertoire of Susac syndrome patients.

Sequencing was done on a sample of CD4+ T cells from PBMCs. The receptor's source is a human donor with Susac syndrome. The rearranged segments are TRBV4-3 and TRBJ2-6, with the D gene uncertain. The CDR3 reads CASSQGRSGANVLTF. The DNA sequence is as follows: TGCGCCAGCAGCCAAGGGCGCTCTGGGGCCAACGTCCTGACTTTC.